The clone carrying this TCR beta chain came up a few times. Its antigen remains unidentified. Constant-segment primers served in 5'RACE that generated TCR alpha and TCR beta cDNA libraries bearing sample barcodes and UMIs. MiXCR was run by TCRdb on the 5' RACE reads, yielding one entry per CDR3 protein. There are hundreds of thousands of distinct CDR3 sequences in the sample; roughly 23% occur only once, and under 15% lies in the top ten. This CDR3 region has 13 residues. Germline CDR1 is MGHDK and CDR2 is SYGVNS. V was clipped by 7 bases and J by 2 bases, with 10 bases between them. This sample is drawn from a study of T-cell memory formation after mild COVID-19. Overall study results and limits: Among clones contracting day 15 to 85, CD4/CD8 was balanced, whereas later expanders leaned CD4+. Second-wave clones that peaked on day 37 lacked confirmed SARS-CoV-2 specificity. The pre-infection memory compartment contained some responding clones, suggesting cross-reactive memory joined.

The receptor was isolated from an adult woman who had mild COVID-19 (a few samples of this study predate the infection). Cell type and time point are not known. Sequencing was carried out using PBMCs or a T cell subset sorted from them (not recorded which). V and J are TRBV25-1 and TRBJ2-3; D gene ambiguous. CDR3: CASNGGITDTQYF. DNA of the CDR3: TGTGCCAGCAATGGCGGAATCACAGATACGCAGTATTTT.